This entry concerns a single T cell receptor beta chain. Clones were read by immunoSEQ multiplex PCR, and TCRdb kept only the in-frame ones, dropping some. The table lists approximately 210,000 clones, around 83% of them singletons, with 7% to 10% in the top ten. These data are taken from a study of blood T cell repertoires in COVID-19. Study-wide background: Sample material is recorded as cDNA or gDNA derived from T cells, B-cell-depleted T cells, or PBMCs.

With V trimmed by 5 bases and J by 4 bases, 7 bases remained unmatched. Germline V gene lookup returns CDR1 MNHEY and CDR2 SMNVEV (reference sequence). The CDR3 spans 15 residues. Sequencing input: peripheral blood. The chain recombines TRBV27 with TRBJ2-1; TRBD2 aligns across 8 bases. The receptor comes from a woman aged 50 to 60 with acute or convalescent COVID-19. CDR3 amino acids: CASSQLAAGYNEQFF. In DNA, the CDR3 is TGTGCCAGCAGTCAACTAGCGGCCGGATACAATGAGCAGTTCTTC.